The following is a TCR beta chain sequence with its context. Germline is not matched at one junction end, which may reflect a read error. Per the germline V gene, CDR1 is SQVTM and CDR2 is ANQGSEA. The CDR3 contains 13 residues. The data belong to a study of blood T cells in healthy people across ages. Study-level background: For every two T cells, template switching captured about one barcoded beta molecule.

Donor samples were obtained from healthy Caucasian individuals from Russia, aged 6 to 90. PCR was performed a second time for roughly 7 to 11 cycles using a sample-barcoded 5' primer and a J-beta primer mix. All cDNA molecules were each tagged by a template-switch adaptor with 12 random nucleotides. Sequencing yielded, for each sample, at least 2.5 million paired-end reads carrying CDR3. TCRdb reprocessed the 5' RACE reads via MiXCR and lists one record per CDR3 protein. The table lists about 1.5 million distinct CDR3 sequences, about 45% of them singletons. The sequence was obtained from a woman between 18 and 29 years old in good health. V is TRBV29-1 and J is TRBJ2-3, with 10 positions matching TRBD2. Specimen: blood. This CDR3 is CNVDGLAADTQYF. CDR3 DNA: TGCAACGTTGATGGACTAGCGGCCGATACGCAGTATTTT.